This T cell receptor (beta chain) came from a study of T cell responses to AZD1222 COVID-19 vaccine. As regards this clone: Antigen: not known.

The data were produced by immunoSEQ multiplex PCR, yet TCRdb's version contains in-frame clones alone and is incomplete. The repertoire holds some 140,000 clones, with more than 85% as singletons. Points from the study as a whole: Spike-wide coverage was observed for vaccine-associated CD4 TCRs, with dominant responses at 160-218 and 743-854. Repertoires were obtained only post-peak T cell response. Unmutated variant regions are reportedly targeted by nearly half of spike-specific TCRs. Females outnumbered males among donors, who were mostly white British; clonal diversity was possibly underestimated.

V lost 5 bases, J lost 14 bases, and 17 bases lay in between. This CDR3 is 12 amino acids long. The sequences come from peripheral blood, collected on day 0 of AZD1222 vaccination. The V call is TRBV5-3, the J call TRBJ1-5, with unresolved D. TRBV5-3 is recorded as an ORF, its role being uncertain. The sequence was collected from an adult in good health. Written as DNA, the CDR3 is TGTGCCAGAAGGTCGGAATTGAGGCTTAAGCATTTT. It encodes CARRSELRLKHF.